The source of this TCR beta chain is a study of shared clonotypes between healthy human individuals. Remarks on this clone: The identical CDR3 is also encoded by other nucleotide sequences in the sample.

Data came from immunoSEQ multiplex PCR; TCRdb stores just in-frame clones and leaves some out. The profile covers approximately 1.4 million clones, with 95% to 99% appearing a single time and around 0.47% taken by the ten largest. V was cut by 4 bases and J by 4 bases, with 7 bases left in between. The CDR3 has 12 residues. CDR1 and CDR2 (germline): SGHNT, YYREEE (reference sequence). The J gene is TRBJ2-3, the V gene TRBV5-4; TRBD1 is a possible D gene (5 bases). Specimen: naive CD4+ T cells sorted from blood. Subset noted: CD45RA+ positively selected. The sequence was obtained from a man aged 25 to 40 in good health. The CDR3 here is CASSPGSDTQYF. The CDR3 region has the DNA TGTGCCAGCAGCCCAGGGTCAGATACGCAGTATTTT.